This T cell receptor (beta chain) was documented in a study of CD8 T cells in ankylosing spondylitis. Whole-study results and caveats: Among TCR beta sequences, a motif of 7 to 9 highly homologous variants appeared characteristic of ankylosing spondylitis blood. Disease-linked clones were reportedly significantly enriched in matched ankylosing spondylitis synovial fluid.

The trim removed 3 bases at V and 6 bases at J, leaving 4 bases unmatched. From germline, CDR1 is MNHEY and CDR2 SMNVEV (reference sequence). The CDR3 spans 14 residues. Comments on this clonotype: What it recognizes is unknown.

A single record per CDR3 protein comes from TCRdb applying MiXCR to the 5' RACE reads. The data hold some 330,000 distinct CDR3 sequences, with less than 9.5% observed a single time. The origin of this receptor is a male donor with ankylosing spondylitis. V gene TRBV27 combines with J gene TRBJ1-5; TRBD1 agrees at 8 bases. Sequences were obtained from blood, either unsorted or a sorted T cell fraction (not recorded which). This CDR3 reads CASSFRGQLQPQHF. DNA of the CDR3: TGTGCCAGCAGTTTCAGGGGGCAGCTTCAGCCCCAGCATTTT.